Presented here are 28 T cell receptor beta chains from one specimen sequenced in a study of blood T cell repertoires in COVID-19. Sequencing used immunoSEQ multiplex PCR; TCRdb keeps in-frame clones, though not all of them. The table shows approximately 250,000 clones, with approximately 85% occurring only once. The sequenced sample was peripheral blood. The receptors here all came from a man in his forties or fifties with COVID-19, enrolled during active disease.

J is TRBJ2-7 and V is TRBV11-3, with 12 bases aligning to TRBD2. J gave up 2 bases and V 5 bases, and 4 bases lay outside the gene matches. This CDR3 spans 15 amino acids. Looked up from germline, CDR1 is SGHNT and CDR2 is YENEEA. The CDR3 sequence: CASSKSSGGAYEQYF. For the CDR3, the DNA is TGTGCCAGCAGCAAATCTAGCGGGGGGGCCTACGAGCAGTACTTC.

The genes are TRBV30 and TRBJ2-3; D gene unclear. This CDR3 region has 14 residues. V was cut by 0 bases and J by 2 bases, with 9 bases left in between. Germline V gene lookup returns CDR1 GTSNPN and CDR2 SVGIG (reference sequence). CDR3: CAWSVNIITDTQYF. The CDR3 region has the DNA TGTGCCTGGAGTGTAAACATCATCACAGATACGCAGTATTTT.

J is TRBJ2-5 and V is TRBV6-5; TRBD1 might be the D (5 bases). This CDR3 is built from 13 residues. V lost 5 bases to trimming and J lost 5 bases, with 12 bases between them. The V gene's germline CDR1 is MNHEY and CDR2 SVGAGI. The CDR3 loop is CASSTDNWETQYF. CDR3 nucleotides: TGTGCCAGCAGTACGGACAACTGGGAGACCCAGTACTTC.

The rearrangement joins TRBV19 to TRBJ1-2, with D unresolved. The CDR3 totals 12 residues. The V end lost 7 bases, the J end lost 3 bases, and 9 bases lay between the germline ends. Germline V gene lookup returns CDR1 LNHDA and CDR2 SQIVND (reference sequence). CDR3 in amino acids: CASTSMDYGYTF. Here the CDR3 DNA reads TGTGCCAGTACTAGTATGGACTATGGCTACACCTTC.

The chain couples TRBV5-1 to TRBJ2-3, with D tentatively TRBD1 (5 bases). This CDR3 region has 14 residues. Looked up from germline, CDR1 is SGHRS and CDR2 is YFSETQ. V dropped 0 bases and J dropped 1 base, with 6 bases sitting between them. CDR3 residues: CASSLGQRTDTQYF. CDR3 bases: TGCGCCAGCAGCTTGGGACAGCGCACAGATACGCAGTATTTT.

The chain carries TRBV5-4 and TRBJ1-1; 9 bases are a match to TRBD1. This CDR3 comprises 16 residues. Trimming took 3 bases from V and 0 from J; bases not matched to a gene: 6. Per the germline V gene, CDR1 is SGHNT and CDR2 is YYREEE (reference sequence). CDR3 nucleotide sequence: TGTGCCAGCAGCTCGGGACAGGGAGTCTTGAACACTGAAGCTTTCTTT. Amino acid sequence: CASSSGQGVLNTEAFF.

The V and J genes are TRBV28 and TRBJ1-5, with a possible D match to TRBD1 (5 bases). With 6 bases removed from V and 0 bases from J, the gap between germline ends came to 21 bases. The germline V gene encodes CDR1 MDHEN and CDR2 SYDVKM. The CDR3 sequence is 18 residues long. The CDR3 sequence: CASSQRVQDSFSNQPQHF. CDR3 DNA sequence: TGTGCCAGCAGCCAACGTGTCCAAGACAGCTTTAGCAATCAGCCCCAGCATTTT.

V is TRBV28 and J is TRBJ2-7; D possibly corresponds to TRBD2 (5 bases). CDR3 length equals 14 residues. Germline CDR1 reads MDHEN; CDR2 reads SYDVKM. The V end was cut by 3 bases, the J end by 0 bases, with 9 bases between. This CDR3 is CASSFWRSSYEQYF. The CDR3, as DNA: TGTGCCAGCAGTTTCTGGAGGAGCTCCTACGAGCAGTACTTC. Together with reference TRBV28 and TRBJ2-7, the CDR3 gives the full variable domain: DVKVTQSSRYLVKRTGEKVFLECVQDMDHENMFWYRQDPGLGLRLIYFSYDVKMKEKGDIPEGYSVSREKKERFSLILESASTNQTSMYLCASSFWRSSYEQYFGPGTRLTVT.

This rearrangement joins TRBV28 to TRBJ1-3; weak D call: TRBD1 (5 bases). CDR1 MDHEN and CDR2 SYDVKM come from the germline V gene. The V end lost 5 bases, the J end lost 0 bases, and 11 bases lay between the germline ends. The CDR3 spans 15 residues. CDR3 residues: CASSPGDLSGNTIYF. In DNA form, the CDR3 reads TGTGCCAGCAGTCCGGGGGACCTCTCTGGAAACACCATATATTTT.

The V and J genes are TRBV7-9 and TRBJ1-6; tentatively, D is TRBD1 (5 bases). V lost 4 bases and J 10 bases, leaving 17 bases between the germline ends. Germline lookup yields CDR1 SEHNR and CDR2 FQNEAQ (reference sequence). The CDR3 totals 15 residues. CDR3 coding DNA: TGTGCCAGCAGCTCGATCAGGTGGGGCCCCTCACCCCTCCACTTT. Translating it yields CASSSIRWGPSPLHF.

This clone was seen a single time. The chain uses TRBV4-2 and TRBJ1-1, with 7 positions matching TRBD1. Germline CDR1 LGHNA, CDR2 YNFKEQ. V shed 1 base, J shed 1 base, and the junction held 6 bases outside the gene matches. The CDR3 covers 16 residues. CDR3 coding DNA: TGTGCCAGCAGCCAAGGCCAGGGGGGACCGAACACTGAAGCTTTCTTT. This codes for CASSQGQGGPNTEAFF.

This clone occurred once. An end of the junction does not agree with germline; a read error may underlie this. The V call is TRBV7-7, the J call TRBJ2-5; 10 bases are shared with TRBD2. Germline lookup yields CDR1 SSHAT and CDR2 FNYEAQ (reference sequence). The CDR3 loop spans 15 amino acids. CDR3 protein: CASSLQRGGGETQYF. The CDR3, as DNA: TGTGCTAGCAGCTTACAGCGGGGGGGCGGGGAGACCCAGTACTTC. The full variable domain, rest sourced from reference TRBV7-7 and TRBJ2-5, is GAGVSQSPRYKVTKRGQDVTLRCDPISSHATLYWYQQALGQGPEFLTYFNYEAQPDKSGLPSDRFSAERPEGSISTLTIQRTEQRDSAMYRCASSLQRGGGETQYFGPGTRLLVL.

The rearrangement joins TRBV25-1 to TRBJ2-5; a weak D match, TRBD1 (5 bases). The germline gives CDR1 MGHDK, CDR2 SYGVNS. This CDR3 has 15 residues. Between the trimmed V and J ends, which lost 6 bases and 3 bases, there was a span of 17 bases. CDR3 loop: CASSGTGLGEETQYF. CDR3 coding DNA: TGTGCCAGCAGCGGAACCGGGCTAGGGGAAGAGACCCAGTACTTC.

This chain connects TRBV19 to TRBJ2-5; no clear D. This CDR3 has 12 residues. V lost 4 bases to trimming and J lost 5 bases, with 8 bases between them. Germline V gives CDR1 LNHDA, CDR2 SQIVND (reference sequence). As DNA, the CDR3 is TGTGCCAGTAGTACGACAAGGGAGACCCAGTACTTC. This sequence encodes CASSTTRETQYF.

The rearrangement uses TRBV18 and TRBJ1-1; D possibly corresponds to TRBD1 (5 bases). The CDR3 has 14 amino acids. Germline lookup yields CDR1 KGHSH and CDR2 LQKENI. Between the trimmed V and J ends, which lost 2 bases and 4 bases, there was a span of 11 bases. As DNA, the CDR3 is TGTGCCAGCTCACCATCGGGGCGGGGCACTGAAGCTTTCTTT. This sequence encodes CASSPSGRGTEAFF.

The V and J genes are TRBV10-3 and TRBJ1-6; D uncertain. This CDR3 region has 13 residues. V was pared by 5 bases and J by 17 bases, with 19 bases between. Germline V gene data show CDR1 as ENHRY and CDR2 as SYGVKD. In DNA, the CDR3 is TGTGCCATCAGTTTGAGCGGAGACGGGCAAATCCACTTT. Translated, it gives CAISLSGDGQIHF.

This clone has a single count. The chain couples TRBV6-2 or TRBV6-3 to TRBJ1-2, with D possibly being TRBD1 (5 bases). The V and J ends lost 2 bases and 9 bases respectively, with 22 bases between them. The CDR3 covers 16 residues. Germline V gene data show CDR1 as MNHEY and CDR2 as SVGEGT. The CDR3 bases are TGTGCCAGCAGTTACAACGTTTTAGTGAGCCGGGGGAGCTACACCTTC. Its protein is CASSYNVLVSRGSYTF.

This clone was observed a handful of times. The gene calls are TRBV9 and TRBJ2-5, with 9 bases identical to TRBD2. Trimming removed 1 base from V and 4 bases from J; junction bases left unmatched: 5. Germline V gives CDR1 SGDLS, CDR2 YYNGEE. The CDR3 covers 15 residues. The chain's CDR3 is CASSVLAGIGETQYF. CDR3 coding DNA: TGTGCCAGCAGCGTACTAGCGGGGATCGGAGAGACCCAGTACTTC.

Written as DNA, the CDR3 is TGCGCCAGCAGCCTTACGACAGGGGGCTTCTATGGCTACACCTTC. This gives the protein CASSLTTGGFYGYTF. The V call is TRBV5-1, the J call TRBJ1-2; TRBD1 aligns across 10 bases. Germline trimming cut 4 bases from V and 4 bases from J; bases unmatched to any gene: 7. This CDR3 comprises 15 residues. Germline V gene lookup returns CDR1 SGHRS and CDR2 YFSETQ. Using reference TRBV5-1 and TRBJ1-2 for the parts outside the CDR3, the full variable domain is KAGVTQTPRYLIKTRGQQVTLSCSPISGHRSVSWYQQTPGQGLQFLFEYFSETQRNKGNFPGRFSGRQFSNSRSEMNVSTLELGDSALYLCASSLTTGGFYGYTFGSGTRLTVV.

The CDR3 nucleotides read TGTGCCAGCAGCCCGTGGACAGGTCGGATACGCTACACCTTC. Translation: CASSPWTGRIRYTF. The chain uses TRBV14 and TRBJ1-2; 7 bases agree with TRBD1. The CDR3 spans 14 residues. The V segment lost 4 bases and the J segment 9 bases; nucleotides outside the gene matches: 11. In germline, CDR1 is SGHDN, CDR2 FVKESK.

V and J are TRBV5-1 and TRBJ2-2, with 10 bases matching TRBD2. V shed 4 bases and J 3 bases; nucleotides not matched to a gene: 3. The CDR3 is 15 amino acids. Germline-derived CDR1 and CDR2 are SGHRS and YFSETQ. The CDR3 DNA reads as TGCGCCAGCAGCAACGGACTAGCGGACACCGGGGAGCTGTTTTTT. Its translation is CASSNGLADTGELFF.

The genes are TRBV28 and TRBJ1-1; D perhaps matches TRBD1 (6 bases). The CDR3 is 16 residues long. V was cut by 5 bases and J by 0 bases, with 16 bases left in between. Per the germline V gene, CDR1 is MDHEN and CDR2 is SYDVKM. The CDR3 nucleotides are TGTGCCAGCAGTGAACAACAGGGTCCGATGAACACTGAAGCTTTCTTT. The encoded protein is CASSEQQGPMNTEAFF. The full variable domain, rest sourced from reference TRBV28 and TRBJ1-1, is DVKVTQSSRYLVKRTGEKVFLECVQDMDHENMFWYRQDPGLGLRLIYFSYDVKMKEKGDIPEGYSVSREKKERFSLILESASTNQTSMYLCASSEQQGPMNTEAFFGQGTRLTVV.

V gene TRBV6-1 combines with J gene TRBJ1-3; 7 bases match TRBD1. J gave up 4 bases and V 0 bases, and 6 bases lay outside the gene matches. Germline V gene data show CDR1 as MNHNS and CDR2 as SASEGT. The CDR3 has 16 amino acids. For the CDR3, the DNA is TGTGCCAGCAGTGAAGCGAGAGGGACAGCCGGAAACACCATATATTTT. Translation gives CASSEARGTAGNTIYF.

This clone was counted between two and nine times. The rearrangement joins TRBV2 to TRBJ1-5; no clear D. The CDR3 has 13 residues. Trimming stripped 5 bases from V and 0 bases from J, with 5 bases between. Germline V gives CDR1 SNHLY, CDR2 FYNNEI. CDR3 bases: TGTGCCAGCAGTCAGATTAGCAATCAGCCCCAGCATTTT. Its protein product is CASSQISNQPQHF. Full variable domain (outside the CDR3, taken from reference TRBV2 and TRBJ1-5): EPEVTQTPSHQVTQMGQEVILRCVPISNHLYFYWYRQILGQKVEFLVSFYNNEISEKSEIFDDQFSVERPDGSNFTLKIRSTKLEDSAMYFCASSQISNQPQHFGDGTRLSIL.

The chain employs TRBV11-2 and TRBJ2-7, with D possibly matching TRBD1 (6 bases). The CDR3 is made up of 13 amino acids. Per the germline V gene, CDR1 is SGHAT and CDR2 is FQNNGV. V was pared by 5 bases and J by 2 bases, with 10 bases between. The CDR3 loop reads CASSPHRAYEQYF. The CDR3 DNA sequence: TGTGCCAGCAGCCCCCACAGGGCCTACGAGCAGTACTTC.

A single count supports this clone. V and J are TRBV6-6 and TRBJ2-2; 9 nucleotides align to TRBD1. Per germline, CDR1 MNHNY and CDR2 SVGAGI (reference sequence). The CDR3 is made up of 15 amino acids. The V segment lost 2 bases and the J segment 7 bases; nucleotides outside the gene matches: 5. CDR3 region: CASSYPTGGGGELFF. CDR3 nucleotides: TGTGCCAGCAGTTACCCGACAGGGGGTGGCGGGGAGCTGTTTTTT.

The chain recombines TRBV27 with TRBJ2-7, with 7 nucleotides matching TRBD2. Germline values: CDR1 MNHEY, CDR2 SMNVEV (reference sequence). The length of the CDR3 is 14 residues. V dropped 3 bases and J dropped 7; count of bases not matched to a gene: 9. This CDR3 reads CASSFLGGGNEQYF. The CDR3, as DNA: TGTGCCAGCAGTTTCCTGGGGGGGGGTAATGAGCAGTACTTC.

This clone was picked up one time. The CDR3 region is CASSSTQGIYEQYF. The CDR3, as DNA: TGTGCCAGCAGTTCCACACAGGGAATCTACGAGCAGTACTTC. The chain is built from TRBV6-5 and TRBJ2-7; D might be TRBD1 (6 bases). Trimming removed 4 bases at V and 3 bases at J, with 13 bases between. The CDR3 totals 14 residues. Per germline, CDR1 MNHEY and CDR2 SVGAGI.